These T cell receptor beta chains were read from a single sample in a study of T cell responses to AZD1222 COVID-19 vaccine. The assay was immunoSEQ multiplex PCR, and TCRdb's table has in-frame clones only and misses some. The sample carries 190,000 or so clones, approximately 89% recorded once. Sequencing used peripheral blood, obtained 28 days after the second AZD1222 dose. The receptors come from an adult who received the AZD1222 COVID-19 vaccine. CDR3s include the opening cysteine and the closing phenylalanine or tryptophan. The D gene is left open where the match is weak. Clone size is stated in some rows and not others, as once, few, many or a class when expanded.

abundance	v_gene	d_gene	j_gene	CDR3aa	CDR3nt
.	TRBV21-1	.	TRBJ1-1	CASLYVNTEAFF	TGTGCCAGCTTATATGTGAACACTGAAGCTTTCTTT
.	TRBV28	.	TRBJ1-2	CASSLDNHGYTF	TGTGCCAGCAGTTTAGATAATCATGGCTACACCTTC
once	TRBV4-2	TRBD2	TRBJ2-7	CASSQDLAGGYEQYF	TGTGCCAGCAGCCAAGATTTGGCGGGAGGGTACGAGCAGTACTTC
.	TRBV13	TRBD1	TRBJ2-7	CASSSVTGENEQYF	TGTGCCAGCAGCTCGGTGACAGGGGAGAACGAGCAGTACTTC
once	TRBV30	.	TRBJ1-5	CAWNPGTDQPQHF	TGTGCCTGGAATCCAGGGACGGATCAGCCCCAGCATTTT
once	TRBV29-1	TRBD2	TRBJ2-1	CSVEDLGLAGEQFF	TGCAGCGTTGAAGATCTTGGGCTAGCGGGGGAGCAGTTCTTC
.	TRBV4-1	.	TRBJ2-1	CASSTIKETRHYNEQFF	TGCGCCAGCAGTACCATCAAGGAGACTAGACACTACAATGAGCAGTTCTTC
once	TRBV7-9	.	TRBJ2-3	CASSPVMSSGSTDTQYF	TGTGCCAGCAGCCCTGTGATGAGTAGCGGAAGCACAGATACGCAGTATTTT
.	TRBV5-1	.	TRBJ2-7	CASSGDSLSYEQYF	TGCGCCAGCAGCGGAGACAGCCTCTCCTACGAGCAGTACTTC
.	TRBV30	.	TRBJ2-1	CAWSLGSSYNEQFF	TGTGCCTGGAGTTTAGGGAGCTCCTACAATGAGCAGTTCTTC
once	TRBV18	TRBD1	TRBJ1-5	CASSPDRTNQPQHF	TGTGCCAGCTCACCGGACAGGACCAATCAGCCCCAGCATTTT
.	TRBV5-1	TRBD2	TRBJ2-3	CASSPPPLAGGPTSTDTQYF	TGCGCCAGCAGCCCCCCCCCGCTAGCGGGAGGACCCACTAGCACAGATACGCAGTATTTT
once	TRBV4-2	TRBD2	TRBJ2-1	CASSQASGTRNEQFF	TGTGCCAGCAGCCAAGCTAGTGGGACTAGGAATGAGCAGTTCTTC
.	TRBV20-1	.	TRBJ1-6	CSARVTPLHF	TGCAGTGCTAGAGTAACACCCCTCCACTTT
.	TRBV7-3	TRBD2	TRBJ2-1	CASSFPPGLAGEGVGNEQFF	TGTGCCAGCAGCTTTCCTCCGGGACTAGCGGGAGAGGGCGTAGGTAATGAGCAGTTCTTC
.	TRBV30	TRBD1	TRBJ1-4	CAWDGRRTGGEEKLFF	TGTGCCTGGGACGGAAGGAGGACAGGGGGAGAGGAAAAACTGTTTTTT
.	TRBV18	TRBD2	TRBJ2-5	CASWGGEDETQYF	TGTGCCAGTTGGGGAGGGGAAGACGAGACCCAGTACTTC
.	TRBV18	.	TRBJ1-1	CASSPPGTSMNTEAFF	TGTGCCAGCTCACCACCCGGGACAAGTATGAACACTGAAGCTTTCTTT
.	TRBV5-4	.	TRBJ2-3	CASSLGGGSTDTQYF	TGTGCCAGCAGCTTGGGGGGCGGGAGCACAGATACGCAGTATTTT
.	TRBV28	.	TRBJ1-2	CASSLSRGEALWLSRGYTF	TGTGCCAGCAGTTTGTCTCGGGGGGAGGCCCTCTGGTTGTCGAGAGGCTACACCTTC
.	TRBV12-3/TRBV12-4	.	TRBJ1-2	CASRLGQGDGYTF	TGTGCCAGCAGACTTGGGCAGGGCGATGGCTACACCTTC
.	TRBV10-3	.	TRBJ1-1	CAIRAGHTNTEAFF	TGTGCCATCAGGGCGGGACACACGAACACTGAAGCTTTCTTT
.	TRBV28	.	TRBJ1-3	CASSFQGSGNTIYF	TGTGCCAGCAGTTTTCAGGGATCAGGAAACACCATATATTTT
.	TRBV28	TRBD1	TRBJ1-6	CASSLQGEGNSPLHF	TGTGCCAGCAGTTTACAGGGGGAGGGTAATTCACCCCTCCACTTT
once	TRBV7-3	.	TRBJ2-5	CASSPGGKDRKYQETQYF	TGTGCCAGCAGCCCTGGCGGGAAGGATCGCAAGTACCAAGAGACCCAGTACTTC
once	TRBV28	.	TRBJ2-7	CASSLTVGLAGHEQYF	TGTGCCAGCAGTTTAACGGTTGGGCTAGCTGGGCACGAGCAGTACTTC
.	TRBV7-9	TRBD1	TRBJ2-1	CASSLDRGNEQFF	TGTGCCAGCAGCCTCGACAGGGGCAATGAGCAGTTCTTC
once	TRBV6-5	TRBD1	TRBJ2-7	CASSFGTDYEQYF	TGTGCCAGCAGTTTCGGGACAGACTACGAGCAGTACTTC
.	TRBV18	.	TRBJ2-1	CASSPPDSTYNEQFF	TGTGCCAGCTCACCCCCGGACAGTACATACAATGAGCAGTTCTTC
.	TRBV14	.	TRBJ2-3	CASSQGEGAYTDTQYF	TGTGCCAGCAGCCAAGGGGAGGGGGCTTACACAGATACGCAGTATTTT
.	TRBV7-6	.	TRBJ1-3	CASSLAGFLSGNTIYF	TGTGCCAGCAGCTTAGCGGGGTTTCTCTCTGGAAACACCATATATTTT
.	TRBV28	.	TRBJ1-5	CASSFVGGGQPQHF	TGTGCCAGCAGTTTTGTGGGAGGAGGCCAGCCCCAGCATTTT
.	TRBV19	TRBD1	TRBJ1-2	CATTRGQGADGYTF	TGTGCCACGACCCGGGGGCAGGGGGCGGACGGCTACACCTTC
.	TRBV2	.	TRBJ2-2	CASKWGAGSPGELFF	TGTGCCAGCAAGTGGGGTGCCGGGAGCCCCGGGGAGCTGTTTTTT
.	TRBV30	TRBD2	TRBJ2-1	CAWRGSSGLNEQFF	TGTGCCTGGAGAGGCAGTAGCGGGCTCAATGAGCAGTTCTTC
.	TRBV30	.	TRBJ1-1	CAWSWGDTEAFF	TGTGCCTGGAGTTGGGGGGACACTGAAGCTTTCTTT
.	TRBV28	.	TRBJ1-3	CASSRNTIYF	TGTGCCAGCAGTCGAAACACCATATATTTT
.	TRBV5-1	.	TRBJ2-2	CASTDGTGTGELFF	TGCGCCAGCACAGACGGGACCGGCACCGGGGAGCTGTTTTTT
.	TRBV27	TRBD2	TRBJ2-3	CASSSRTSGSVDTQYF	TGTGCCAGCAGTTCCCGGACTAGCGGGAGTGTAGATACGCAGTATTTT
.	TRBV15	TRBD2	TRBJ2-1	CATSGSGLPPYNEQFF	TGTGCCACCAGCGGTAGCGGGCTTCCACCTTACAATGAGCAGTTCTTC
.	TRBV20-1	.	TRBJ1-3	CSARRGNTIYF	TGCAGTGCTAGAAGGGGAAACACCATATATTTT
.	TRBV28	TRBD1	TRBJ2-5	CASRTGQGALGETQYF	TGTGCCAGCAGGACGGGACAGGGGGCATTAGGGGAGACCCAGTACTTC